The 21 T cell receptor beta chains in this list originate from one sample, sequenced in a study of T cell repertoires in cytomegalovirus infection. TCRdb itself ran the reads through MiXCR, one entry per CDR3 protein. This sample has about a million distinct CDR3 sequences, with around 31% found just once. Antigens of these TCRs are unknown. The sample was cultured CD8+ T cells from PBMCs, taken from culture after CMV antigen stimulation. These receptors came from a human donor in good health (CMV status not recorded). Some clones in this sample may be carry-over from other donors' samples.

This clonotype was observed a handful of times. The chain links TRBV4-2 to TRBJ2-2; D is uncertain. Trimming pared 0 bases from V and 7 bases from J, leaving 15 bases between. CDR3 length: 16 amino acids. Per the germline V gene, CDR1 is LGHNA and CDR2 is YNFKEQ. CDR3 coding DNA: TGTGCCAGCAGCCAAGACCACCAGGTCCTCTACGGGGAGCTGTTTTTT. It codes for CASSQDHQVLYGELFF.

This chain connects TRBV7-2 to TRBJ2-1; 8 positions agree with TRBD2. CDR3 length equals 15 residues. Germline assignment: CDR1 SGHTA and CDR2 FQGNSA. Unmatched junction bases numbered 6, after V lost 5 bases and J lost 3 bases. CDR3 sequence reads: CASSRRGGYYNEQFF. CDR3 nucleotide sequence: TGTGCCAGCAGCCGTCGCGGGGGGTACTACAATGAGCAGTTCTTC.

As regards this clonotype: A read error may produce the germline difference seen at one junction end. The chain couples TRBV5-3 to TRBJ1-4; 8 nucleotides align to TRBD1. TRBV5-3 is an open reading frame whose function is uncertain. CDR3 size: 24 residues. As DNA, the CDR3 is TGTGCCAGCAGCTTGGAACCCAGGGGGCTTCGGGAGAATAAGTATCCCCTTATCGGTGAAAAACTGTTTTTT. It specifies CASSLEPRGLRENKYPLIGEKLFF.

To note about this clonotype: A junction end diverges from the germline sequence, so it may reflect a read error. The chain uses TRBV6-5 and TRBJ2-2; 8 bases map to TRBD1. Germline V lookup: CDR1 MNHEY, CDR2 SVGAGI. The CDR3 sequence is 14 residues long. The CDR3, as DNA: TGTGCCACCCTGGGACAGGAAAACACCGGGGAGCCGTTTTTT. This sequence encodes CATLGQENTGEPFF.

The chain is built from TRBV12-3 or TRBV12-4 and TRBJ1-2; D gene uncertain. The CDR3 is 15 amino acids. The V end lost 3 bases, the J end lost 3 bases, and 14 bases lay between the germline ends. CDR3 DNA: TGTGCCAGCAGTTTGGATTTTTGGGCGGACTATGGCTACACCTTC. It is translated as CASSLDFWADYGYTF.

The chain combines TRBV29-1 with TRBJ1-2; no definite D call. V was pared by 7 bases and J by 4 bases, with 16 bases between. The germline V gene has CDR1 SQVTM and CDR2 ANQGSEA. The CDR3 contains 13 residues. In DNA, the CDR3 is TGCAGCGCCGACCAAAGGGAGGCCTATGGCTACACCTTC. Translation: CSADQREAYGYTF. Complete variable domain (other parts from reference TRBV29-1 and TRBJ1-2): SAVISQKPSRDICQRGTSLTIQCQVDSQVTMMFWYRQQPGQSLTLIATANQGSEATYESGFVIDKFPISRPNLTFSTLTVSNMSPEDSSIYLCSADQREAYGYTFGSGTRLTVV.

In this sample, this clonotype turned up once. The V call is TRBV7-9, the J call TRBJ2-3, with TRBD2 matching over 10 bases. After removal of 5 bases from V and 6 bases from J, the junction contained 8 bases not matched to a gene. CDR1 is SEHNR and CDR2 is FQNEAQ in the germline V gene (reference sequence). The CDR3 is made up of 15 amino acids. CDR3 protein: CASSQRGGLSDTQYF. The DNA of the CDR3 is TGTGCCAGCAGCCAGCGGGGGGGCCTTTCGGATACGCAGTATTTT.

As to this clonotype: Germline is not matched at one junction end, which may reflect a read error. V is TRBV28 and J is TRBJ2-1, with a tentative D call TRBD2 (5 bases). CDR3 length equals 16 residues. Germline assignment: CDR1 MDHEN and CDR2 SYDVKM. CDR3 region: CASSLPGPDLYNEKFF. The DNA of the CDR3 is TGTGCCAGCAGTTTACCCGGTCCGGACTTGTACAATGAGAAGTTCTTC.

The table lists this clonotype with a few counts. This chain uses TRBV10-3 with TRBJ1-1; D call uncertain. Germline assignment: CDR1 ENHRY and CDR2 SYGVKD. This CDR3 has 14 amino acids. The V end was cut by 0 bases, the J end by 2 bases, with 7 bases between. The CDR3 sequence: CAISESWINTEAFF. CDR3 nucleotide sequence: TGTGCCATCAGTGAGTCATGGATTAACACTGAAGCTTTCTTT.

The sample holds many counts of this clonotype. The V call is TRBV12-3 or TRBV12-4, the J call TRBJ1-1, with 7 nucleotides matching TRBD1. The CDR3 spans 15 residues. The J segment lost 11 bases and the V segment lost 5 bases, leaving 17 bases of the junction unmatched. This chain's CDR3 is CASSARGQGVPTAFF. The CDR3 nucleotides are TGTGCCAGCAGTGCTCGGGGGCAGGGGGTACCGACGGCTTTCTTT.

The V and J genes are TRBV27 and TRBJ2-1, with 9 bases lining up with TRBD1. V lost 4 bases to trimming and J lost 4 bases; unmatched junction nucleotides: 5. Germline V gives CDR1 MNHEY, CDR2 SMNVEV (reference sequence). The CDR3 runs 15 residues. CDR3 in DNA: TGTGCCAGCAGTTACCGGGACAGGGTATACAATGAGCAGTTCTTC. Its protein is CASSYRDRVYNEQFF.

As concerns this clonotype: A much larger clone differs by one base, so this may be a read error. V usage is TRBV7-6 and J usage is TRBJ1-2; D is unresolved. The CDR3 is 11 amino acids. V gave up 5 bases and J gave up 6 bases, with 7 bases separating them. Germline loops: CDR1 SGHVS, CDR2 FNYEAQ. CDR3 residues: CASSRVHGYTF. DNA for the CDR3: TGTGCCAGCAGCCGAGTCCATGGCTACACCTTC.

The genes are TRBV19 and TRBJ2-5; 10 bases match TRBD1. The CDR3 contains 15 residues. V was clipped by 5 bases and J by 5 bases; unmatched bases: 8. The V gene's germline CDR1 is LNHDA and CDR2 SQIVND (reference sequence). The CDR3 DNA follows: TGTGCCAGTAGTGTGCCGGGACAGGGGAACGAGACCCAGTACTTC. Translation gives CASSVPGQGNETQYF. Filled out from reference TRBV19 and TRBJ2-5, the complete variable domain reads DGGITQSPKYLFRKEGQNVTLSCEQNLNHDAMYWYRQDPGQGLRLIYYSQIVNDFQKGDIAEGYSVSREKKESFPLTVTSAQKNPTAFYLCASSVPGQGNETQYFGPGTRLLVL.

Concerning this clonotype: It may be a read error: a sequence one base away is much more abundant. The chain uses TRBV7-8 and TRBJ1-5; D perhaps matches TRBD1 (5 bases). The length of the CDR3 is 15 residues. Trimming took off 1 base at V and 2 bases at J, with 9 bases between the two ends. Germline assignment: CDR1 SGHVS and CDR2 FQNEAQ. In nucleotides, the CDR3 is TGTGCCAGCAGCTTAGACGGGGGTGGCAATCAGCCCCAGCATTTT. Its protein is CASSLDGGGNQPQHF.

V is TRBV7-6 and J is TRBJ2-3; TRBD1 matches at 8 bases. Germline loops: CDR1 SGHVS, CDR2 FNYEAQ. V shed 2 bases, J shed 2 bases, and the junction held 12 bases outside the gene matches. The CDR3 loop spans 18 amino acids. CDR3 loop: CASSLWGLGTGLTDTQYF. CDR3 nucleotide sequence: TGTGCCAGCAGCTTATGGGGCCTGGGGACAGGCCTCACAGATACGCAGTATTTT.

The V gene is TRBV4-1, the J gene TRBJ1-4; D is perhaps TRBD1 (5 bases). The V end was cut by 6 bases, the J end by 10 bases, with 24 bases between. Germline V gene lookup returns CDR1 MGHRA and CDR2 YSYEKL. This CDR3 is 16 amino acids long. Written as DNA, the CDR3 is TGCGCCAGCAGGGCAAGCCAGTGGGGGGATGTTGGAAAACTGTTTTTT. Protein sequence: CASRASQWGDVGKLFF.

This clonotype was seen only a few times. The chain employs TRBV7-8 and TRBJ1-6; TRBD1 aligns across 11 bases. This CDR3 has 17 amino acids. Germline V gives CDR1 SGHVS, CDR2 FQNEAQ. V shed 0 bases and J 4 bases; nucleotides not matched to a gene: 2. DNA of the CDR3: TGTGCCAGCAGCTTAGCGGACAGGGGGCATTATAATTCACCCCTCCACTTT. Translating gives CASSLADRGHYNSPLHF.

This clonotype was recorded a few times. This chain joins TRBV19 and TRBJ2-7, with a tentative D call TRBD1 (6 bases). Between the trimmed V and J ends, which lost 1 base and 0 bases, there was a span of 10 bases. The V gene's germline CDR1 is LNHDA and CDR2 SQIVND (reference sequence). The CDR3 is 15 amino acids. The CDR3 reads CASSIGTGPSYEQYV. CDR3 DNA sequence: TGTGCCAGTAGTATAGGAACAGGGCCCTCCTACGAGCAGTACGTC.

There are many counts of this clonotype. The chain employs TRBV7-9 and TRBJ1-1; D not resolved. V was cut by 2 bases and J by 3 bases, with 10 bases left in between. The CDR3 totals 14 residues. CDR1 is SEHNR, CDR2 FQNEAQ, per germline (reference sequence). This CDR3 is CASSLSLGDTEAFF. Written as DNA, the CDR3 is TGTGCCAGCAGCTTAAGTTTGGGAGACACTGAAGCTTTCTTT.

The chain uses TRBV5-4 and TRBJ2-3, with D possibly matching TRBD1 (6 bases). Germline CDR1 reads SGHNT; CDR2 reads YYREEE (reference sequence). The CDR3 has 13 residues. The V and J ends lost 4 bases and 2 bases respectively, with 8 bases between them. The CDR3, as DNA: TGTGCCAGCAGCAGACAGGTCACAGATACGCAGTATTTT. This translates into CASSRQVTDTQYF.

The J gene is TRBJ2-4, the V gene TRBV24-1, with 7 bases that match TRBD2. The CDR3 is 16 amino acids. Germline V gene data show CDR1 as KGHDR and CDR2 as SFDVKD. J was trimmed by 1 base and V by 2 bases; bases with no gene match: 4. The CDR3 sequence is CATSDSSGAAKNIQYF. The CDR3, as DNA: TGTGCCACCAGTGATTCGAGCGGGGCCGCCAAAAACATTCAGTACTTC.